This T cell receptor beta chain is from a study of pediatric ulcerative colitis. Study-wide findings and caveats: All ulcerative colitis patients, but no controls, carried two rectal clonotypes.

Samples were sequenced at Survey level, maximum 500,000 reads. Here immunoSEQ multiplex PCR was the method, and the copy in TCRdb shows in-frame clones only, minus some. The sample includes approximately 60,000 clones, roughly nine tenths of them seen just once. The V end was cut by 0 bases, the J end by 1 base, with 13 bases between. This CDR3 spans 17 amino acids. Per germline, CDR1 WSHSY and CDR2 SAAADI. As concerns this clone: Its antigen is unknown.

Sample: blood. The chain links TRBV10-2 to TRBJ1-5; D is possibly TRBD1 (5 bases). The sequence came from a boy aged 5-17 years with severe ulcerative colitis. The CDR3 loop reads CASSESGGYRSNQPQHF. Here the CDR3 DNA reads TGCGCCAGCAGTGAGTCTGGGGGGTACCGAAGCAATCAGCCCCAGCATTTT.